Shown below are 3 T cell receptor beta chains from a single sample sequenced in a study of identifying expanded T cells in peripheral blood. Clones were read by immunoSEQ multiplex PCR, and TCRdb kept only the in-frame ones, dropping some. This table holds about 100,000 clones, over 80% found once. The sample was blood. The receptors were sampled from a person aged 18 to 70 in good health.

This clone has more than one count but fewer than ten. The chain combines TRBV6-1 with TRBJ1-5; 8 bases fit TRBD1. The CDR3 consists of 14 residues. CDR1 is MNHNS, CDR2 SASEGT, per germline. Trimming at V came to 3 bases and at J to 2 bases, leaving 0 bases not matched to a gene. CDR3 nucleotides: TGTGCCAGCAGTGAGACAGGGGGCAATCAGCCCCAGCATTTT. Protein sequence: CASSETGGNQPQHF.

The chain carries TRBV5-6 and TRBJ2-5, with 11 bases fitting TRBD2. Germline CDR1 is SGHDT and CDR2 is YYEEEE. The ends lost 1 base at V and 2 bases at J; junction bases unmatched: 4. The CDR3 runs to 16 residues. CDR3 DNA: TGTGCCAGCAGCTTGCGGAGACTAGCGGGACAAGAGACCCAGTACTTC. It encodes CASSLRRLAGQETQYF.

This clone was detected only once. V usage is TRBV10-3 and J usage is TRBJ2-1; D is possibly TRBD1 or TRBD2 (5 bases each). This CDR3 has 14 amino acids. Trimming removed 2 bases from V and 6 bases from J, with 11 bases in between. Germline V CDR1 and CDR2: ENHRY, SYGVKD. The CDR3 coding sequence is TGTGCCATCAGTGAGGGGGGAGTAGTCAATGAGCAGTTCTTC. Translation: CAISEGGVVNEQFF.